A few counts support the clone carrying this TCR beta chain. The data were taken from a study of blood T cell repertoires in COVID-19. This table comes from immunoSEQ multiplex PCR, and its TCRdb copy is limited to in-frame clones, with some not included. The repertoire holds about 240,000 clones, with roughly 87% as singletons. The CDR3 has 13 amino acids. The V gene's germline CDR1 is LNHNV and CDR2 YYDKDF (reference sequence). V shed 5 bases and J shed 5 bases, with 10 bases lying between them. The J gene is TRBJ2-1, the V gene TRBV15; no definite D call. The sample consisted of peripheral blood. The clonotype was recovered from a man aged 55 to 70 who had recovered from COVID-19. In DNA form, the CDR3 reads TGTGCCACCAGCTTTGACACAAACAATGAGCAGTTCTTC. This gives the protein CATSFDTNNEQFF.